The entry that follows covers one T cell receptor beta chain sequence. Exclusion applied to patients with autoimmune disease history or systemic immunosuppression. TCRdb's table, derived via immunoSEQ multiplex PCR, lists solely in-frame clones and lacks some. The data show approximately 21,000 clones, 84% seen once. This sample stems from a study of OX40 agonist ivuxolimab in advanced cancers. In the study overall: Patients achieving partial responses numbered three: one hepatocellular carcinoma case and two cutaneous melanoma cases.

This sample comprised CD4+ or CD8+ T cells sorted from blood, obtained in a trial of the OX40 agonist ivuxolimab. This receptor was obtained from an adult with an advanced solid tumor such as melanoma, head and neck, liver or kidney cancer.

CDR3 protein: CASSYTDSGANVLTF. CDR3 nucleotide sequence: TGTGCCAGCAGTTACACCGATTCTGGGGCCAACGTCCTGACTTTC. This sequence joins TRBV6-5 and TRBJ2-6; the D is unclear. This CDR3 region has 15 residues. Germline V gene data show CDR1 as MNHEY and CDR2 as SVGAGI. V dropped 2 bases and J dropped 1 base, with 6 bases sitting between them.